This TCR beta chain was recorded in a study of blood T cell repertoires in COVID-19. Study information: The origin of the acute and convalescent COVID-19 samples was the United States, Italy and Spain. PBMCs, B-cell-depleted T cells, or T cells were the source of the cDNA or gDNA that made up the material.

This clone was detected ten times or more. The V and J ends lost 0 bases and 5 bases respectively, with 15 bases between them. This CDR3 contains 16 residues. CDR1 SGDLS and CDR2 YYNGEE come from the germline V gene. Per the original data handling: Reference gene primers were amplified, and this amplification served to estimate nucleated cell counts. Measured with immunoSEQ multiplex PCR; TCRdb has only the in-frame clones, and not every one. Clonal size and the V and J genes are those of that table, whereas D and trimming came from the DNA. The sample lists over 150,000 clones; approximately 80% were seen once. A Seattle source enrolled patients during active infection and followed them longitudinally.

The receptor was isolated from a woman aged 55-69 years with COVID-19, enrolled during active disease. V usage is TRBV9 and J usage is TRBJ2-1; a weak D match, TRBD2 (6 bases). The material sequenced was peripheral blood. CDR3 coding DNA: TGTGCCAGCAGCGTAGACTCAGGACTAAGTAACAATGAGCAGTTCTTC. This translates into CASSVDSGLSNNEQFF.